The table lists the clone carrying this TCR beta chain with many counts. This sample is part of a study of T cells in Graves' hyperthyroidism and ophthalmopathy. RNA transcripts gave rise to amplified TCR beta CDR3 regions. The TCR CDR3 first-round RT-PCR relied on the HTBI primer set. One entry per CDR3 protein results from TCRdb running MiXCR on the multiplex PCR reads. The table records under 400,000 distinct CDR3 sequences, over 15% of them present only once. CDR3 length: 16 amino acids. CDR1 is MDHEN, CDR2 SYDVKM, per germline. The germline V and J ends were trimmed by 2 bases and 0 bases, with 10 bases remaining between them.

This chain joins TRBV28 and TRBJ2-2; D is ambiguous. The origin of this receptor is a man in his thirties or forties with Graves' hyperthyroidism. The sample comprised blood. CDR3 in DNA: TGTGCCAGCAGTTTAGTAGGCGGTTCGAACACCGGGGAGCTGTTTTTT. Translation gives CASSLVGGSNTGELFF.